One and the same sample provided the 2 T cell receptor beta chains below, sequenced in a study of shared clonotypes between healthy human individuals (TCRdb year 2020). The library was produced with the immunoSEQ multiplex PCR assay. The table comes from immuneACCESS by way of TCRdb, which keeps in-frame sequences with V and J called. Part of the clones is missing from these tables; in studies checked, under half for an unresolved V gene and the rest for unknown reasons. In this sample the table shows more than 2 million clones, about 94% of which occur a single time. More than 1.5% of the sample is in the top ten clones. For the CD8 naive samples, CD45RO-negative cells were positively selected for CCR7, yielding a CD45RA+CCR7+ population from which TemRA cells were excluded. The sequenced sample was naive CD8+ T cells from PBMCs. This sample's cell subset or site label indicates: CD45RA+CCR7+. The receptors here all came from a man in his late teens or twenties in good health. Some clones in this sample may be carry-over from other donors' samples.

J is TRBJ1-2 and V is TRBV9; D is unclear. Germline assignment: CDR1 SGDLS and CDR2 YYNGEE. This CDR3 region has 11 residues. V shed 6 bases and J shed 8 bases, with 11 bases lying between them. The CDR3 DNA is TGTGCCAGCAAATGGGCCGGGGGCTACACCTTC. As protein: CASKWAGGYTF.

For the CDR3, the DNA is TGTGCCAGCAGCGGGCTAGCTCGGGAGACCCAGTACTTC. Translating gives CASSGLARETQYF. The rearrangement uses TRBV9 and TRBJ2-5, with D perhaps matching TRBD2 (5 bases). V was trimmed by 3 bases and J by 5 bases, leaving 11 bases between them. Germline loops: CDR1 SGDLS, CDR2 YYNGEE. The CDR3 is made up of 13 amino acids.